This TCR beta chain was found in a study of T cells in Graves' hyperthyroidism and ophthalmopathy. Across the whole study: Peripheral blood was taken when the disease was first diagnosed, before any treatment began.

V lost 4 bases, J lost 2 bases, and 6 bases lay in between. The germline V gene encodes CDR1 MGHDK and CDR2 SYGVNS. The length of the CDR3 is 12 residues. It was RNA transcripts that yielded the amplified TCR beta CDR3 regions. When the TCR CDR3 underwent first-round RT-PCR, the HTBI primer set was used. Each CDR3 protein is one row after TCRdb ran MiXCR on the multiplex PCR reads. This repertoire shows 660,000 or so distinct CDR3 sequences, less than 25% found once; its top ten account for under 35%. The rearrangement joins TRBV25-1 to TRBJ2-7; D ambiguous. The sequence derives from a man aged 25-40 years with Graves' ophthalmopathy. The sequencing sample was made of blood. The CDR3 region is CASSVSAYEQYF. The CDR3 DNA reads TGTGCCAGCAGTGTCTCAGCCTACGAGCAGTACTTC.